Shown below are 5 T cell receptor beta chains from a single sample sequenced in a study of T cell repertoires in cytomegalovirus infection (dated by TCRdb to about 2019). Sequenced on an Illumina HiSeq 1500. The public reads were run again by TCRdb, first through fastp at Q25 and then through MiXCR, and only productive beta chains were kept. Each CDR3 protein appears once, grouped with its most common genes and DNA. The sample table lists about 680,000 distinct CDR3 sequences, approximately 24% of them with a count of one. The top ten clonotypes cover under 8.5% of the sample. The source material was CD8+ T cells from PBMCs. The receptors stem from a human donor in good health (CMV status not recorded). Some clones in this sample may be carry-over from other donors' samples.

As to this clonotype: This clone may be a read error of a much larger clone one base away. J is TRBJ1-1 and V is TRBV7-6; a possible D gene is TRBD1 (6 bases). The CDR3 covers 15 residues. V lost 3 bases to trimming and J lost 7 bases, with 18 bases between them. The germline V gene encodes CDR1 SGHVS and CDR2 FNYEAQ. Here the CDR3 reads CASSFTGTWLGEAFF. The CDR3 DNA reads TGTGCCAGCAGCTTTACAGGGACCTGGTTGGGTGAAGCTTTCTTT.

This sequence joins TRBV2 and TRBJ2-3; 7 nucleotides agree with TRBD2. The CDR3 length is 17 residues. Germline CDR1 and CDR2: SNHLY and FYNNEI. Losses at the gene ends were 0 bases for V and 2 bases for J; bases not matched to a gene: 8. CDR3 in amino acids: CASSEAALAADTDTQYF. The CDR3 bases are TGTGCCAGCAGTGAAGCGGCCCTAGCGGCCGACACAGATACGCAGTATTTT. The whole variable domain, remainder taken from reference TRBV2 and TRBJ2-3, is EPEVTQTPSHQVTQMGQEVILRCVPISNHLYFYWYRQILGQKVEFLVSFYNNEISEKSEIFDDQFSVERPDGSNFTLKIRSTKLEDSAMYFCASSEAALAADTDTQYFGPGTRLTVL.

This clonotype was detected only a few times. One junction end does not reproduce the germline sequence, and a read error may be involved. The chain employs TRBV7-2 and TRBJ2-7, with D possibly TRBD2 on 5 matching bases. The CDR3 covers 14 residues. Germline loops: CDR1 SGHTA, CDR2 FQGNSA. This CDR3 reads CASSLADGFYEQYF. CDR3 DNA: TGTGCCAGCAGCCTAGCTGACGGATTCTACGAGCAGTACTTC.

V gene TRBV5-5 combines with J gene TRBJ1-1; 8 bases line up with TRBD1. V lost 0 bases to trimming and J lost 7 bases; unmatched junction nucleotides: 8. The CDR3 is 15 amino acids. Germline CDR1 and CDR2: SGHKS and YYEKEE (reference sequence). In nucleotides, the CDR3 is TGTGCCAGCAGCTTGGAAGAGACAGGGGACCATGAAGCTTTCTTT. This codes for CASSLEETGDHEAFF. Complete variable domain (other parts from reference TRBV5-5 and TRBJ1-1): DAGVTQSPTHLIKTRGQQVTLRCSPISGHKSVSWYQQVLGQGPQFIFQYYEKEERGRGNFPDRFSARQFPNYSSELNVNALLLGDSALYLCASSLEETGDHEAFFGQGTRLTVV.

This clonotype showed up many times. CDR3 DNA: TGTGCCAGCAGCTTAGAAGGCGGGAAGGAGTCCTACGAGCAGTACGTC. Amino acid sequence: CASSLEGGKESYEQYV. The chain is built from TRBV7-2 and TRBJ2-7, with D perhaps matching TRBD2 (6 bases). CDR1 is SGHTA, CDR2 FQGNSA, per germline. The CDR3 runs 16 residues. Trimming cost V 1 base and J 1 base, with 14 bases left between them.